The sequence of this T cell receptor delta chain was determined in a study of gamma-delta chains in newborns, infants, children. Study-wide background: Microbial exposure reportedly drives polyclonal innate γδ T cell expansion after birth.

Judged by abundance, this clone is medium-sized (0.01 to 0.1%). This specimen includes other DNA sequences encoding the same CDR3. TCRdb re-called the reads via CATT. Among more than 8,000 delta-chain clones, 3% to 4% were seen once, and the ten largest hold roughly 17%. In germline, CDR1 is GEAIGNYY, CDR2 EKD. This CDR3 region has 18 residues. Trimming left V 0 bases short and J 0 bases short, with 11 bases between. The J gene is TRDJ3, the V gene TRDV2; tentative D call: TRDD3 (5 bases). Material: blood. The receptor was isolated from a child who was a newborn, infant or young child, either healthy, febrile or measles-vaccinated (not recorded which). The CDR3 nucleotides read TGTGCCTGTGACACCGTGGGGACCCTCTCCTGGGACACCCGACAGATGTTTTTC. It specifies CACDTVGTLSWDTRQMFF.